A selection of T cell receptor beta chains follows, all from one sample in a study of OX40 agonist ivuxolimab in advanced cancers. Sequenced by immunoSEQ multiplex PCR; TCRdb stores in-frame clones only, minus some. The data show roughly 75,000 clones, with 85% to 90% seen just once and roughly 13% held by the top ten. This material consisted of CD4+ or CD8+ T cells sorted from blood, taken in a trial of the OX40 agonist ivuxolimab. Every receptor here comes from an adult with an advanced solid tumor such as melanoma, head and neck, liver or kidney cancer. The CDR3 runs from the conserved cysteine through the conserved F or W. The D gene is left open where the match is weak. Some rows have no size entry. The others give once, few or many, or a class for an expanded clone.

clone size: -; J gene: TRBJ2-7; D gene: TRBD2; V gene: TRBV6-1; CDR3 protein: CASSLSGRYEQYF; CDR3 DNA: TGTGCCAGCAGTCTTAGCGGGAGATACGAGCAGTACTTC
clone size: -; J gene: TRBJ2-7; D gene: -; V gene: TRBV5-1; CDR3 protein: CASSLGEEQYF; CDR3 DNA: TGCGCCAGCAGCTTAGGAGAAGAGCAGTACTTC
clone size: many; J gene: TRBJ2-7; D gene: TRBD2; V gene: TRBV11-3; CDR3 protein: CASSPSATSGTVYEQYF; CDR3 DNA: TGTGCCAGCAGTCCGAGCGCGACTAGCGGGACTGTCTACGAGCAGTACTTC
clone size: -; J gene: TRBJ1-5; D gene: -; V gene: TRBV28; CDR3 protein: CASSLPGALSASNQPQHF; CDR3 DNA: TGTGCCAGCAGTTTACCGGGAGCCCTGAGTGCCAGCAATCAGCCCCAGCATTTT
clone size: -; J gene: TRBJ2-3; D gene: TRBD2; V gene: TRBV29-1; CDR3 protein: CSVDHRGGGTDTQYF; CDR3 DNA: TGCAGCGTTGACCACCGGGGGGGAGGCACAGATACGCAGTATTTT
clone size: -; J gene: TRBJ1-1; D gene: -; V gene: TRBV29-1; CDR3 protein: CSVVKQENTEAFF; CDR3 DNA: TGCAGCGTTGTCAAACAAGAGAACACTGAAGCTTTCTTT
clone size: once; J gene: TRBJ2-2; D gene: TRBD1; V gene: TRBV7-3; CDR3 protein: CASSLMGQGNAGELFF; CDR3 DNA: TGTGCCAGCAGCTTAATGGGACAGGGGAATGCCGGGGAGCTGTTTTTT
clone size: -; J gene: TRBJ2-1; D gene: -; V gene: TRBV5-1; CDR3 protein: CASSLRERDNEQFF; CDR3 DNA: TGCGCCAGCAGCTTGAGAGAGCGGGACAATGAGCAGTTCTTC
clone size: -; J gene: TRBJ2-5; D gene: -; V gene: TRBV4-1; CDR3 protein: CASSQAITGLQETQYF; CDR3 DNA: TGCGCCAGCAGCCAAGCCATTACAGGGCTGCAAGAGACCCAGTACTTC
clone size: -; J gene: TRBJ2-7; D gene: TRBD1; V gene: TRBV27; CDR3 protein: CASSFSGQGAVEQYF; CDR3 DNA: TGTGCCAGCAGTTTCTCCGGACAGGGGGCGGTTGAGCAGTACTTC
clone size: -; J gene: TRBJ1-2; D gene: -; V gene: TRBV11-2; CDR3 protein: CASSSRVSYGYTF; CDR3 DNA: TGTGCCAGCAGTTCCAGGGTTTCCTATGGCTACACCTTC
clone size: -; J gene: TRBJ2-7; D gene: -; V gene: TRBV5-1; CDR3 protein: CASSLEGGEQYF; CDR3 DNA: TGCGCCAGCAGCTTGGAAGGGGGCGAGCAGTACTTC
clone size: -; J gene: TRBJ2-7; D gene: -; V gene: TRBV19; CDR3 protein: CASRRGDGSSYEQYF; CDR3 DNA: TGTGCCAGTAGGAGAGGGGACGGGAGCTCCTACGAGCAGTACTTC
clone size: -; J gene: TRBJ2-3; D gene: TRBD2; V gene: TRBV7-3; CDR3 protein: CASSSWTSLRTDTQYF; CDR3 DNA: TGTGCCAGCAGCTCCTGGACTAGCCTTCGCACAGATACGCAGTATTTT
clone size: -; J gene: TRBJ2-1; D gene: -; V gene: TRBV2; CDR3 protein: CASSLDFHSYNEQFF; CDR3 DNA: TGTGCCAGCAGTCTTGACTTTCACTCCTACAATGAGCAGTTCTTC
clone size: -; J gene: TRBJ2-1; D gene: -; V gene: TRBV4-1; CDR3 protein: CASRPGQSGGVGNEQFF; CDR3 DNA: TGCGCCAGCAGACCCGGACAATCCGGGGGAGTAGGGAATGAGCAGTTCTTC
clone size: once; J gene: TRBJ2-6; D gene: -; V gene: TRBV18; CDR3 protein: CASSPPDSGANVLTF; CDR3 DNA: TGTGCCAGCTCACCACCTGACTCTGGGGCCAACGTCCTGACTTTC
clone size: -; J gene: TRBJ1-1; D gene: -; V gene: TRBV6-1; CDR3 protein: CASSERGLSPEAFF; CDR3 DNA: TGTGCCAGCAGCGAACGGGGCCTCAGCCCTGAAGCTTTCTTT
clone size: -; J gene: TRBJ2-7; D gene: -; V gene: TRBV9; CDR3 protein: CASSVGGPYEQYF; CDR3 DNA: TGTGCCAGCAGCGTAGGAGGACCTTACGAGCAGTACTTC
clone size: -; J gene: TRBJ2-7; D gene: TRBD1; V gene: TRBV9; CDR3 protein: CASSVGTGPYEQYF; CDR3 DNA: TGTGCCAGCAGCGTTGGGACAGGTCCCTACGAGCAGTACTTC
clone size: -; J gene: TRBJ2-1; D gene: -; V gene: TRBV30; CDR3 protein: CAWSVGRHNEQFF; CDR3 DNA: TGTGCCTGGAGTGTAGGTCGGCACAATGAGCAGTTCTTC
clone size: many; J gene: TRBJ1-1; D gene: -; V gene: TRBV28; CDR3 protein: CASRQGGTEAFF; CDR3 DNA: TGTGCCAGCAGGCAAGGTGGTACTGAAGCTTTCTTT
clone size: -; J gene: TRBJ1-2; D gene: TRBD1; V gene: TRBV19; CDR3 protein: CASSIPGQGAYGYTF; CDR3 DNA: TGTGCCAGTAGTATCCCCGGACAGGGGGCCTATGGCTACACCTTC
clone size: -; J gene: TRBJ1-5; D gene: TRBD1; V gene: TRBV27; CDR3 protein: CASSLSGTASNQPQHF; CDR3 DNA: TGTGCCAGCAGTTTATCGGGGACAGCCAGCAATCAGCCCCAGCATTTT
clone size: -; J gene: TRBJ2-1; D gene: -; V gene: TRBV6-4; CDR3 protein: CASSDTSWKNNEQFF; CDR3 DNA: TGTGCCAGCAGTGATACTAGCTGGAAGAACAATGAGCAGTTCTTC
clone size: -; J gene: TRBJ2-7; D gene: -; V gene: TRBV25-1; CDR3 protein: CASSEFSSSYEQYF; CDR3 DNA: TGTGCCAGCAGTGAATTTAGTAGCTCCTACGAGCAGTACTTC
clone size: once; J gene: TRBJ2-7; D gene: TRBD2; V gene: TRBV28; CDR3 protein: CASSATSAGPYEQYF; CDR3 DNA: TGTGCCAGCAGTGCTACATCAGCGGGACCCTACGAGCAGTACTTC
clone size: once; J gene: TRBJ2-5; D gene: -; V gene: TRBV20-1; CDR3 protein: CSVQGRETQYF; CDR3 DNA: TGCAGTGTCCAGGGACGGGAGACCCAGTACTTC
clone size: -; J gene: TRBJ2-1; D gene: -; V gene: TRBV19; CDR3 protein: CASSTWGGSYNEQFF; CDR3 DNA: TGTGCCAGTAGTACATGGGGCGGTTCCTACAATGAGCAGTTCTTC
clone size: -; J gene: TRBJ2-1; D gene: TRBD2; V gene: TRBV9; CDR3 protein: CASSVGLVSSGYNEQFF; CDR3 DNA: TGTGCCAGCAGCGTAGGCTTAGTGTCTAGCGGATACAATGAGCAGTTCTTC
clone size: -; J gene: TRBJ2-1; D gene: TRBD2; V gene: TRBV7-8; CDR3 protein: CASSPSSGTSFNEQFF; CDR3 DNA: TGTGCCAGCAGCCCATCCTCCGGGACTAGTTTCAATGAGCAGTTCTTC
clone size: -; J gene: TRBJ1-2; D gene: TRBD1; V gene: TRBV13; CDR3 protein: CASSSGTDNYGYTF; CDR3 DNA: TGTGCCAGCAGTTCCGGGACAGATAACTATGGCTACACCTTC
clone size: -; J gene: TRBJ2-7; D gene: TRBD1; V gene: TRBV13; CDR3 protein: CASSFRSGTASEQYF; CDR3 DNA: TGTGCCAGCAGCTTCCGGAGTGGGACAGCTTCCGAGCAGTACTTC
clone size: -; J gene: TRBJ1-1; D gene: TRBD1; V gene: TRBV7-9; CDR3 protein: CASSPTTGRGTEAFF; CDR3 DNA: TGTGCCAGCAGCCCAACGACAGGGAGGGGGACTGAAGCTTTCTTT
clone size: -; J gene: TRBJ1-1; D gene: -; V gene: TRBV27; CDR3 protein: CASSSTPSRVNTEAFF; CDR3 DNA: TGTGCCAGCAGCTCTACTCCCAGCAGGGTGAACACTGAAGCTTTCTTT
clone size: -; J gene: TRBJ2-1; D gene: -; V gene: TRBV7-2; CDR3 protein: CASSLVLAINYDEQFF; CDR3 DNA: TGTGCCAGCAGCTTAGTGTTAGCCATCAATTACGATGAGCAGTTCTTC
clone size: few; J gene: TRBJ2-2; D gene: -; V gene: TRBV28; CDR3 protein: CASSLGLPNTGELFF; CDR3 DNA: TGTGCCAGCAGCCTGGGACTGCCGAACACCGGGGAGCTGTTTTTT
clone size: -; J gene: TRBJ1-2; D gene: -; V gene: TRBV10-3; CDR3 protein: CAISETGPANYGYTF; CDR3 DNA: TGTGCCATCAGTGAGACGGGGCCTGCTAACTATGGCTACACCTTC
clone size: -; J gene: TRBJ2-3; D gene: -; V gene: TRBV2; CDR3 protein: CASSDVWSSTDTQYF; CDR3 DNA: TGTGCCAGCAGTGATGTGTGGTCTAGCACAGATACGCAGTATTTT